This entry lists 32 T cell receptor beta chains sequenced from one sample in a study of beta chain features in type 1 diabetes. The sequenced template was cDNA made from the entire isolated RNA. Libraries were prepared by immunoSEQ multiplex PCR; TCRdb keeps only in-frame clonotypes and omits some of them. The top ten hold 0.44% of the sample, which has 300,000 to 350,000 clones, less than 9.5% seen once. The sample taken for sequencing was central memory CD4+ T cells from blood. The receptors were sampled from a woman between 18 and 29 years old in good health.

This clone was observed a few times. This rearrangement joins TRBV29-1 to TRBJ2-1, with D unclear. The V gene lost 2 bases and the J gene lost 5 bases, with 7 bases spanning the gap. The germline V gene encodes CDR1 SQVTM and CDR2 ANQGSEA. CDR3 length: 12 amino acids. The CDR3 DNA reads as TGCAGCGTTGAACTCCAACACAATGAGCAGTTCTTC. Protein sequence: CSVELQHNEQFF.

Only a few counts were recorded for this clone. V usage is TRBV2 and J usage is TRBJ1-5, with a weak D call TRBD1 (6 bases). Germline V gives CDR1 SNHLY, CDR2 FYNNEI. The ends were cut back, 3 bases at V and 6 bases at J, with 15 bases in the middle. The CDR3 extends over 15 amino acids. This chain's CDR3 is CASSEERGRVQPQHF. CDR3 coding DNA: TGTGCCAGCAGTGAGGAGAGGGGGAGGGTTCAGCCCCAGCATTTT.

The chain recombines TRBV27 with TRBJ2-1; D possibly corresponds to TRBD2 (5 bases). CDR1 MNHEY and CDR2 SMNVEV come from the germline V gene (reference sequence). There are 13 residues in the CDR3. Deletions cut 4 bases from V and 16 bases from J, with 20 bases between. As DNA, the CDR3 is TGTGCCAGCAGTTCCTCCCGGGGTCAGCTCCGCTTCTTC. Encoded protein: CASSSSRGQLRFF.

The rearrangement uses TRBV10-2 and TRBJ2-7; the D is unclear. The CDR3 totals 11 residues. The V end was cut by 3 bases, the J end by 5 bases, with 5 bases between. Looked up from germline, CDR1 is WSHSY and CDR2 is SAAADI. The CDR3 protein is CASSDGHEQYF. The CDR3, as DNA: TGCGCCAGCAGTGATGGGCACGAGCAGTACTTC.

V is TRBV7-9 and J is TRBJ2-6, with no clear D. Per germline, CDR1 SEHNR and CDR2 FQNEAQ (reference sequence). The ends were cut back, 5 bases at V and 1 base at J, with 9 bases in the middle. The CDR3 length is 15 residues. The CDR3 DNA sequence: TGTGCCAGCAGCCCTATCGGATCTGGGGCCAACGTCCTGACTTTC. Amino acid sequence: CASSPIGSGANVLTF.

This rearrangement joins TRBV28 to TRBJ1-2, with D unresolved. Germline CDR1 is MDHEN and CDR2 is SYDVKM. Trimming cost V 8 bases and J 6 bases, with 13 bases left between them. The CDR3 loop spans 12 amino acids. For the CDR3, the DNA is TGTGCCAGCCAGAGGCTTCCGAATGGCTACACCTTC. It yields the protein CASQRLPNGYTF.

The CDR3 region has the DNA TGTGCCAGCAGCTTAGCGCAGGGGAAAGGCAATGAGCAGTTCTTC. Its translation is CASSLAQGKGNEQFF. This rearrangement joins TRBV7-9 to TRBJ2-1; D might be TRBD1 (6 bases). Germline V gene sequence: CDR1 SEHNR, CDR2 FQNEAQ (reference sequence). There are 15 residues in the CDR3. Trimming removed 0 bases at V and 6 bases at J, with 12 bases between.

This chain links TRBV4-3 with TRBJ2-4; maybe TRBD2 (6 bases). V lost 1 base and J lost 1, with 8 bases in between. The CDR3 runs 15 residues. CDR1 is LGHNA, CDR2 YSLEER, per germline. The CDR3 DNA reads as TGCGCCAGCAGCCAAGTCGCGGGGGCCAAAAACATTCAGTACTTC. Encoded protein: CASSQVAGAKNIQYF.

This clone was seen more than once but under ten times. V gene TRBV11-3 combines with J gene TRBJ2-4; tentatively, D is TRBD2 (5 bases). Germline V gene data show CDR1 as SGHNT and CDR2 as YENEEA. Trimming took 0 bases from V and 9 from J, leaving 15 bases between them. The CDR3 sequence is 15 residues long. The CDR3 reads CASSLDLVLGGIQYF. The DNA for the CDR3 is TGTGCCAGCAGCTTAGATCTGGTACTAGGAGGCATTCAGTACTTC.

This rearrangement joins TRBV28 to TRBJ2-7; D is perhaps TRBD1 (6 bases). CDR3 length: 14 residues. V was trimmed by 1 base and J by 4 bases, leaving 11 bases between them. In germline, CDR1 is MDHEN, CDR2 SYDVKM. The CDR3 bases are TGTGCCAGCAGTTTATTGGGGGCGCAGTACGAGCAGTACTTC. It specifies CASSLLGAQYEQYF.

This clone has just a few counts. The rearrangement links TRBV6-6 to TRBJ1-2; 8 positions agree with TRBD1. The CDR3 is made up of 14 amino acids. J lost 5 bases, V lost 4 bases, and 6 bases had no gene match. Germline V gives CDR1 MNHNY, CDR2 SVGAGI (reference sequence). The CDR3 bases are TGTGCCAGCAGTTCCCCGGACAGGGATTATGGCTACACCTTC. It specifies CASSSPDRDYGYTF.

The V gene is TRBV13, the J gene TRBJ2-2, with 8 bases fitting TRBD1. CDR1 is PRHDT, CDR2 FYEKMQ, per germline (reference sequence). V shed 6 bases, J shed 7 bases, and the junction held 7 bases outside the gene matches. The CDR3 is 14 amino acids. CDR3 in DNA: TGTGCCAGCAGGCCCCGGACAGGGTACGGGGAGCTGTTTTTT. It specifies CASRPRTGYGELFF.

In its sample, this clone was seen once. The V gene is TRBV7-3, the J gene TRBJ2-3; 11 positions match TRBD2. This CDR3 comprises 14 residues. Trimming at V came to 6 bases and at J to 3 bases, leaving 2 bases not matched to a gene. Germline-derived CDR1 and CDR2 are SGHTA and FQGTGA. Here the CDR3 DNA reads TGTGCCAGCAGACGACTAGCGGGAACAGATACGCAGTATTTT. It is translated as CASRRLAGTDTQYF. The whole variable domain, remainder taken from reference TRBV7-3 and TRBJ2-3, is GAGVSQTPSNKVTEKGKYVELRCDPISGHTALYWYRQSLGQGPEFLIYFQGTGAADDSGLPNDRFFAVRPEGSVSTLKIQRTERGDSAVYLCASRRLAGTDTQYFGPGTRLTVL.

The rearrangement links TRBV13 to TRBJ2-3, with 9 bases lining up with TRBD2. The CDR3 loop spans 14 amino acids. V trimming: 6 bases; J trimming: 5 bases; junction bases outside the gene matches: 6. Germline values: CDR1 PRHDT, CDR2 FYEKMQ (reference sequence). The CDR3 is CASRPGLAGDTQYF. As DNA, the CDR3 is TGTGCCAGCAGACCGGGACTAGCCGGAGATACGCAGTATTTT.

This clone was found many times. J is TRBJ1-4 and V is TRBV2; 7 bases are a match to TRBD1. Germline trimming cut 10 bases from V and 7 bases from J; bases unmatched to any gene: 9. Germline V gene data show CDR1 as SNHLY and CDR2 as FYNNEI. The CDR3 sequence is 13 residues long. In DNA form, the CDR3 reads TGTGCCACCTCAGACAGGGAGGCTGAAAAACTGTTTTTT. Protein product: CATSDREAEKLFF.

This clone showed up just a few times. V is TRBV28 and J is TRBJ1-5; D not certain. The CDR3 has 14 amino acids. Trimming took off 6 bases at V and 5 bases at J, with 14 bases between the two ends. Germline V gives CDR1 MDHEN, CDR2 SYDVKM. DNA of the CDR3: TGTGCCAGCAGAAAAACAGAGATCCATCAGCCCCAGCATTTT. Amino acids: CASRKTEIHQPQHF.

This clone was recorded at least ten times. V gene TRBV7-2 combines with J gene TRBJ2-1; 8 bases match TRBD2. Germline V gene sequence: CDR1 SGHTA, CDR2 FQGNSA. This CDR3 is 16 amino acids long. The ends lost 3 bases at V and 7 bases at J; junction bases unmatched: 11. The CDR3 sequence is CASSFGAGDSRNEQFF. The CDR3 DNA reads TGTGCCAGCAGCTTCGGAGCGGGAGATTCTAGGAATGAGCAGTTCTTC.

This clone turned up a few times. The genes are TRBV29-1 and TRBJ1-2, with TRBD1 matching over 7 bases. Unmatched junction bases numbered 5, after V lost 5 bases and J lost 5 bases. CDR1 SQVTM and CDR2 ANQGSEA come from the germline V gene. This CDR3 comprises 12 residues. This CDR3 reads CSVTQGTYGYTF. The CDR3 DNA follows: TGCAGCGTTACACAGGGGACGTATGGCTACACCTTC.

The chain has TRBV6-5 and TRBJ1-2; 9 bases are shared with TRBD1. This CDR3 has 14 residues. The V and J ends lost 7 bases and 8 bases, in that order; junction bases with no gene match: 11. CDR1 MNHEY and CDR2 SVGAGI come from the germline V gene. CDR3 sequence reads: CASTPVGTGRGYTF. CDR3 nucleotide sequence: TGTGCCAGCACCCCCGTTGGGACAGGGCGAGGCTACACCTTC.

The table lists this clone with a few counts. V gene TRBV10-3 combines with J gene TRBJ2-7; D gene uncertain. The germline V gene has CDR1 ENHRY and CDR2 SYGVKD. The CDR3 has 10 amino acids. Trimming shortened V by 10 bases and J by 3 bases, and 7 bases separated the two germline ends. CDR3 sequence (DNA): TGTGCCACCGCGGACTACGAGCAGTACTTC. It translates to CATADYEQYF.

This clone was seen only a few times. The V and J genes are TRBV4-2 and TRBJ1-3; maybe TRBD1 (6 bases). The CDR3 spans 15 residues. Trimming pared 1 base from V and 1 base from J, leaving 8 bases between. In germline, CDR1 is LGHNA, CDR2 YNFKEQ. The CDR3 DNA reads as TGTGCCAGCAGCCAAGTTGGACAGTCTGGAAACACCATATATTTT. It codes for CASSQVGQSGNTIYF.

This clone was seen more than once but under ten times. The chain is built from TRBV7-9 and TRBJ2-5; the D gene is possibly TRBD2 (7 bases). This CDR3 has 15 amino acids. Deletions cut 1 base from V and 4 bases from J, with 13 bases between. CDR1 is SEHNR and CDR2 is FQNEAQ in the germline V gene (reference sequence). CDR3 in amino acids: CASSLEGGRRETQYF. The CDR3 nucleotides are TGTGCCAGCAGCTTAGAGGGGGGGCGCCGAGAGACCCAGTACTTC.

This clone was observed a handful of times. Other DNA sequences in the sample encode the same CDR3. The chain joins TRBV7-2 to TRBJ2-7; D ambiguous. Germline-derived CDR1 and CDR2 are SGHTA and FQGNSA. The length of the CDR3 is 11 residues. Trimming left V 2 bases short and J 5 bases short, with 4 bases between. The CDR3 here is CASSLIDEQYF. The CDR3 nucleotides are TGTGCCAGCAGCTTAATCGACGAGCAGTACTTC.

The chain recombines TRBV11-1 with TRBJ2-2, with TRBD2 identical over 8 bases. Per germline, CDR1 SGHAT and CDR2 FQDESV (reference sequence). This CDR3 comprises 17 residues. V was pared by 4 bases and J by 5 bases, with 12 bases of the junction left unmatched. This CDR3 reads CASSSSPTSGRTGELFF. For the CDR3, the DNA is TGTGCCAGCAGCTCTTCCCCCACTAGCGGCCGAACCGGGGAGCTGTTTTTT. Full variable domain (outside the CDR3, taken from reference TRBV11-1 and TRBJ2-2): EAEVAQSPRYKITEKSQAVAFWCDPISGHATLYWYRQILGQGPELLVQFQDESVVDDSQLPKDRFSAERLKGVDSTLKIQPAELGDSAMYLCASSSSPTSGRTGELFFGEGSRLTVL.

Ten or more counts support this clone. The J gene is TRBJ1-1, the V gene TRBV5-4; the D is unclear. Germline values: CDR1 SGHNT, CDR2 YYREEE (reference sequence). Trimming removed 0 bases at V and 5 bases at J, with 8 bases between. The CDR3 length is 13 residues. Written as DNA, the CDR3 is TGTGCCAGCAGCTTGGCCAGTAGGACTGAAGCTTTCTTT. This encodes CASSLASRTEAFF.

The CDR3: CASSQEPGPTDTQYF. DNA of the CDR3: TGCGCCAGCAGCCAAGAGCCAGGGCCCACAGATACGCAGTATTTT. The chain combines TRBV4-3 with TRBJ2-3; TRBD1 is a possible D gene (5 bases). Germline assignment: CDR1 LGHNA and CDR2 YSLEER. The V end lost 0 bases, the J end lost 2 bases, and 9 bases lay between the germline ends. The CDR3 is 15 residues long.

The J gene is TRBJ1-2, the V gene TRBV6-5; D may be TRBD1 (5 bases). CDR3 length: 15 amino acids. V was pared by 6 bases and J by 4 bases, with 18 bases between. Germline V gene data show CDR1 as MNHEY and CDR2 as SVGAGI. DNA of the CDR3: TGTGCCAGCAGGTCACCGGGACGGACCTTCTATGGCTACACCTTC. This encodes CASRSPGRTFYGYTF.

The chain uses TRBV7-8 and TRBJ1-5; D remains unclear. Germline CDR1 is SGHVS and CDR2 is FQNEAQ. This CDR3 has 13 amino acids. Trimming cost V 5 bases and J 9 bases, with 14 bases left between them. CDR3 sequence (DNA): TGTGCCAGCAGCCCCGGGCGAAGCGGGCCCCAGCATTTT. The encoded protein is CASSPGRSGPQHF. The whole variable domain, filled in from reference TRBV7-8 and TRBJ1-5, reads GAGVSQSPRYKVAKRGQDVALRCDPISGHVSLFWYQQALGQGPEFLTYFQNEAQLDKSGLPSDRFFAERPEGSVSTLKIQRTQQEDSAVYLCASSPGRSGPQHFGDGTRLSIL.

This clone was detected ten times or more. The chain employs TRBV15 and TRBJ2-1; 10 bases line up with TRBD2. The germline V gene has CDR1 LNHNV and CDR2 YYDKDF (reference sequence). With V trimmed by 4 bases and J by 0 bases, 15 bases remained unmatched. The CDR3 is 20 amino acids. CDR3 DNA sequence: TGTGCCACCAGCACAGTAGCGGGAGGCGGAATATACAGCTCCTACAATGAGCAGTTCTTC. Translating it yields CATSTVAGGGIYSSYNEQFF. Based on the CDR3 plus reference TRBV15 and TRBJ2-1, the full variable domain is DAMVIQNPRYQVTQFGKPVTLSCSQTLNHNVMYWYQQKSSQAPKLLFHYYDKDFNNEADTPDNFQSRRPNTSFCFLDIRSPGLGDTAMYLCATSTVAGGGIYSSYNEQFFGPGTRLTVL.

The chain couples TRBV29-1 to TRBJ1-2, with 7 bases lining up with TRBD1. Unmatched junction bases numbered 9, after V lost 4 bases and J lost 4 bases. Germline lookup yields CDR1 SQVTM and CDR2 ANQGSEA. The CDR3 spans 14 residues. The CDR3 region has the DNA TGCAGCGTTGCGGGGAGGGGGCTTAGCTATGGCTACACCTTC. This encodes CSVAGRGLSYGYTF.

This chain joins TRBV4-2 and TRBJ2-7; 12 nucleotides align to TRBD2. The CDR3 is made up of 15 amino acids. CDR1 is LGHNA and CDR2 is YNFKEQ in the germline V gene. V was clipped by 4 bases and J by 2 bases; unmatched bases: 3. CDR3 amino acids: CASSRGLAGTYEQYF. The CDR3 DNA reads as TGTGCCAGCAGCCGGGGACTAGCGGGTACCTACGAGCAGTACTTC.

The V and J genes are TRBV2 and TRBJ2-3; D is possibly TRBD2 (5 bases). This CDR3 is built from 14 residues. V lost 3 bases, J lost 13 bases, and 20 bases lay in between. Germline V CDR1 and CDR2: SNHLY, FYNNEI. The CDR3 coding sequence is TGTGCCAGCAGTGACGGGGTAGCCCGCTTTAAAGAGTATTTT. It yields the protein CASSDGVARFKEYF.